In its sample, the clone carrying this T cell receptor (beta chain) was seen a few times. Other nucleotide sequences from this sample produce the same CDR3. This record comes from a study of blood T cell repertoires in COVID-19. Study as a whole: Acute-phase and convalescent COVID-19 samples originated in the United States, Italy and Spain. PBMCs, B-cell-depleted T cells, or T cells were the source of the cDNA or gDNA that made up the material.

Per the original data handling: Reference gene primers were amplified, and this amplification served to estimate nucleated cell counts. The method was immunoSEQ multiplex PCR; TCRdb's version includes in-frame clones alone and lacks a portion of them. The V and J calls and clone size come from that table; D and trimming were worked out from the DNA. This sample carries 40,000 to 45,000 clones, about 88% of them seen once, and the ten largest clones take 2.4%. Losses at the gene ends were 4 bases for V and 8 bases for J; bases not matched to a gene: 4. There are 12 residues in the CDR3. Sequencing was carried out using peripheral blood. This TCR was recovered from a human donor in a cohort sampled during active COVID-19. V usage is TRBV12-3 or TRBV12-4 and J usage is TRBJ1-2; 7 nucleotides agree with TRBD1. The CDR3 loop is CASSSTGTGYTF. CDR3 bases: TGTGCCAGCAGTTCGACAGGGACCGGCTACACCTTC.